This T cell receptor (beta chain) was captured by sequencing in a study of Ad26.COV2.S vaccination and SARS-CoV-2 variants. A remark on this clone: Antigen unknown.

Between the trimmed V and J ends, which lost 5 bases and 0 bases, there was a span of 12 bases. The CDR3 runs to 15 residues. The V gene's germline CDR1 is MRHNA and CDR2 SNTAGT. Study conclusions and caveats: Individuals receiving vaccine had higher spike-specific TCR breadth than placebo recipients did. Substantial breadth in spike-specific CD8+ and CD4+ T cell responses was reportedly seen after vaccination. TCR breadth and depth estimates may have understated total T cell responses.

Assay: immunoSEQ multiplex PCR; the TCRdb copy retains only in-frame clones and omits some. Of some 45,000 clones in the sample, approximately 80% are singletons; the top ten hold around 43%. The source material was peripheral blood, sampled after recovery from COVID-19. This chain connects TRBV6-4 to TRBJ2-3; D gene unclear. This receptor was taken from a human donor who had recovered from COVID-19. CDR3 loop: CASSSASTSTDTQYF. CDR3 DNA: TGTGCCAGCAGTAGTGCATCGACTAGCACAGATACGCAGTATTTT.